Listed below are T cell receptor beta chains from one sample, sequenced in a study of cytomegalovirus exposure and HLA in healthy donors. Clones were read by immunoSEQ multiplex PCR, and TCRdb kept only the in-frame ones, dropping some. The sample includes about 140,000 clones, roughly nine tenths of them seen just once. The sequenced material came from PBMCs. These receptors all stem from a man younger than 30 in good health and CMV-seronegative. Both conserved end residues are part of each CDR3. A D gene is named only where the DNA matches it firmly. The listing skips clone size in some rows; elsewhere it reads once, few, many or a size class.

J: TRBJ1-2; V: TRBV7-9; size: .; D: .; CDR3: CASTTGVLGGYTF; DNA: TGTGCCAGCACCACGGGTGTGTTGGGTGGCTACACCTTC
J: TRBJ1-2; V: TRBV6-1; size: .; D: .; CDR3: CASSGTPSQDGYTF; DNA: TGTGCCAGCAGCGGGACTCCGAGTCAGGATGGCTACACCTTC
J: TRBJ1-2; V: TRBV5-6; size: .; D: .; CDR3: CASSLTPHLTTF; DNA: TGTGCCAGCAGCCTGACACCGCATTTGACCACCTTC
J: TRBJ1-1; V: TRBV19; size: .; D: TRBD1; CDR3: CASSISGGGNTEAFF; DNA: TGTGCCAGTAGTATATCAGGGGGCGGGAACACTGAAGCTTTCTTT
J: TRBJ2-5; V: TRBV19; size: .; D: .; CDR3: CASSIGRVSQETQYF; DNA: TGTGCCAGTAGTATCGGCAGGGTTTCCCAAGAGACCCAGTACTTC
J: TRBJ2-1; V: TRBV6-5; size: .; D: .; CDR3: CASRYRGSSYNEQFF; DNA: TGTGCCAGCAGGTATAGGGGATCCTCCTACAATGAGCAGTTCTTC
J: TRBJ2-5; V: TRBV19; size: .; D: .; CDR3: CASSIGGGQETQYF; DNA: TGTGCCAGTAGTATTGGGGGCGGGCAAGAGACCCAGTACTTC
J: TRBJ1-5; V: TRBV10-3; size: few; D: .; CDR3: CAIGGVNQPQHF; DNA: TGTGCCATCGGAGGGGTCAATCAGCCCCAGCATTTT
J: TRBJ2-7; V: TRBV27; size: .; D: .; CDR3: CASSQFGDRVEQYF; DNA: TGTGCCAGCAGTCAGTTCGGGGATCGGGTCGAGCAGTACTTC
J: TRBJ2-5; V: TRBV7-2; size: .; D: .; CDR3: CASSLGGAPQGTQYF; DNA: TGTGCCAGCAGCTTAGGTGGGGCCCCCCAGGGTACCCAGTACTTC
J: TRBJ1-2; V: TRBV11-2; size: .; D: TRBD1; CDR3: CASSLGQGPGYTF; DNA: TGTGCCAGCAGCTTAGGACAGGGGCCTGGCTACACCTTC
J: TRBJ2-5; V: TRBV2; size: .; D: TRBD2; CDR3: CASSEPLAGPSRTQYF; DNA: TGTGCCAGCAGTGAGCCACTAGCGGGGCCGTCCAGGACCCAGTACTTC
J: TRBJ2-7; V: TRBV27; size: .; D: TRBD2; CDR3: CASSLGASGSQEQYF; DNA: TGTGCCAGCAGCCTGGGGGCTAGCGGGAGTCAAGAGCAGTACTTC
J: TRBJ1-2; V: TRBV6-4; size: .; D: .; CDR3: CASTNDPRYGYTF; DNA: TGTGCCAGCACCAACGACCCTAGATATGGCTACACCTTC
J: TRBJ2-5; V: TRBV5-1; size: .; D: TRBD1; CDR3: CASSRTGQETQYF; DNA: TGCGCCAGCAGCCGGACAGGACAAGAGACCCAGTACTTC
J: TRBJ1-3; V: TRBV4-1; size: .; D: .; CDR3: CASSQDHSSGNTIYF; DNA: TGCGCCAGCAGCCAAGATCACAGCTCTGGAAACACCATATATTTT
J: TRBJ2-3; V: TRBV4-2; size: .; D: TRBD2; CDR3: CASSQELAGGTTDTQYF; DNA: TGTGCCAGCAGCCAAGAGTTAGCGGGAGGCACCACAGATACGCAGTATTTT
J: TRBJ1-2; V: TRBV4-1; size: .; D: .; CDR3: CASSQPREANYGYTF; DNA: TGCGCCAGCAGCCAGCCCAGGGAAGCTAACTATGGCTACACCTTC
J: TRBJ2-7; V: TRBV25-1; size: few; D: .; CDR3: CASSATRAGYEQYF; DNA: TGTGCCAGCAGTGCGACGAGGGCGGGCTACGAGCAGTACTTC
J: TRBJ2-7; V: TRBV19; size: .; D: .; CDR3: CASSQERTRRGEKQYF; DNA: TGTGCCAGTAGCCAGGAACGGACCAGGAGGGGTGAAAAGCAGTACTTC
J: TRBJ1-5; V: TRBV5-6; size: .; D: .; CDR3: CASSLSQSNQPQHF; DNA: TGTGCCAGCAGCTTGTCCCAGAGCAATCAGCCCCAGCATTTT
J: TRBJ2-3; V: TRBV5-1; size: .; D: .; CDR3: CASSSRTTWDTQYF; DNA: TGCGCCAGCAGCTCCCGGACAACGTGGGATACGCAGTATTTT
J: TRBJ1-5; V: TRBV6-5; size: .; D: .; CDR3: CASSYSGRVRQPQHF; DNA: TGTGCCAGCAGTTACTCGGGCAGGGTGCGGCAGCCCCAGCATTTT
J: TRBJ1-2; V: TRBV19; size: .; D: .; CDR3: CASSIGTGAGIGGYTF; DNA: TGTGCCAGTAGTATCGGCACTGGGGCCGGAATTGGAGGCTACACCTTC
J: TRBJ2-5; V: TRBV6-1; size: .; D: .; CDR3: CATEDRPQYF; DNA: TGTGCCACGGAAGACAGGCCGCAGTACTTC
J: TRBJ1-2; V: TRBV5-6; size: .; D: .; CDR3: CASSFGGSDYGYTF; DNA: TGTGCCAGCAGCTTCGGGGGGAGTGACTATGGCTACACCTTC
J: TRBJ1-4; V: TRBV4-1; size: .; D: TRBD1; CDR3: CASSQARQGGREKLFF; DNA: TGCGCCAGCAGCCAAGCACGACAGGGAGGACGCGAAAAACTGTTTTTT
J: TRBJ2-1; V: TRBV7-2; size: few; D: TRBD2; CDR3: CASSWEGNEQFF; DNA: TGTGCCAGCAGCTGGGAGGGGAATGAGCAGTTCTTC
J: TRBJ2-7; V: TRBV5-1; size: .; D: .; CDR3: CASSLEGGIPEQYF; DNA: TGCGCCAGCAGCTTGGAAGGAGGGATCCCCGAGCAGTACTTC
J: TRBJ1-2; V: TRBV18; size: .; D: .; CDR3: CASSPNRAAGNGGYTF; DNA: TGTGCCAGCTCACCAAACCGGGCGGCAGGGAACGGTGGCTACACCTTC
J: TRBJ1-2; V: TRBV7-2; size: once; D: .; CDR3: CASSLELASNYGYTF; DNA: TGTGCCAGCAGCTTAGAGTTGGCCTCCAACTATGGCTACACCTTC
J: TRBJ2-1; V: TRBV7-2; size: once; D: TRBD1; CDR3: CASTRRGHDNEQFF; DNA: TGTGCCAGCACCCGCAGGGGGCATGATAATGAGCAGTTCTTC
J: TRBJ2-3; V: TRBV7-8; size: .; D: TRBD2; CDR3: CASSLDPSGTSDTQYF; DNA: TGTGCCAGCAGCTTAGATCCTAGCGGGACTTCTGATACGCAGTATTTT
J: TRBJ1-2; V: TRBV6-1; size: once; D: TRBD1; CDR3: CASSAGGRYGYTF; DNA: TGTGCCAGCAGTGCAGGGGGCAGGTATGGCTACACCTTC
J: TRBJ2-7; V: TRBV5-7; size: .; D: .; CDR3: CASSGEAYEQYF; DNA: TGTGCCAGCAGCGGGGAGGCCTACGAGCAGTACTTC
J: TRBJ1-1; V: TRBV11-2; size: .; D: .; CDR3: CASSLGRQGGLHTEAFF; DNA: TGTGCCAGCAGCTTAGGGCGGCAGGGAGGTCTGCACACTGAAGCTTTCTTT
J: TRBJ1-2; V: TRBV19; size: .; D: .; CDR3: CASSLQGVDRANYGYTF; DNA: TGTGCCAGTAGTCTCCAGGGTGTGGATAGAGCTAACTATGGCTACACCTTC
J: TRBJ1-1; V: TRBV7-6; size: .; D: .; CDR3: CASSRYRTTEAFF; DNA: TGTGCCAGCAGCCGTTACAGGACCACTGAAGCTTTCTTT
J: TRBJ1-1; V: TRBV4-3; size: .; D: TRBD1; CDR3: CASSRLTGGVTEAFF; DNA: TGCGCCAGCAGCCGCCTGACAGGGGGTGTCACTGAAGCTTTCTTT
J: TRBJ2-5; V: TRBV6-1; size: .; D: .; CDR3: CASSEGRIQRETQYF; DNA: TGTGCCAGCAGTGAGGGCCGGATCCAAAGAGAGACCCAGTACTTC
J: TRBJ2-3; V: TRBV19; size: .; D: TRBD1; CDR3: CASSTRQGGGKDRGTQYF; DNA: TGTGCCAGTAGTACCCGACAGGGGGGTGGCAAGGACAGAGGTACGCAGTATTTT
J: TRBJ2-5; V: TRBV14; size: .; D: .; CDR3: CASSPHRLVGKGETQYF; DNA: TGTGCCAGCAGCCCCCATCGGCTAGTGGGGAAGGGGGAGACCCAGTACTTC
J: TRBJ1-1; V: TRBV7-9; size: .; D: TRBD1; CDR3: CASSQAGGAFMNTEAFF; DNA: TGTGCCAGCAGCCAAGCAGGGGGCGCCTTCATGAACACTGAAGCTTTCTTT
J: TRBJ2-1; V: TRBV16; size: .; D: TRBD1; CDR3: CASSPISRDRGYNEQFF; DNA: TGTGCCAGCAGCCCCATTAGTCGGGACAGGGGTTACAATGAGCAGTTCTTC
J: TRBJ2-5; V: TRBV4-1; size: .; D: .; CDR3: CASSQDPLVLAGHQETQYF; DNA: TGCGCCAGCAGCCAAGATCCCCTCGTATTGGCGGGGCACCAAGAGACCCAGTACTTC
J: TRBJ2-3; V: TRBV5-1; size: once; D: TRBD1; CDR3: CASSLVDRGTDTQYF; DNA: TGCGCCAGCAGCTTGGTGGACAGGGGCACGGATACGCAGTATTTT